Here is one T cell receptor (beta chain) with its context. Antigen unknown. The primer mix had 60 Vbeta and 13 Jbeta primers. TCRdb keeps only in-frame clones here, not all; method: immunoSEQ multiplex PCR. In the table there are roughly 140,000 clones, approximately 73% of which are singletons. In nominal health when sampled, donors likely had unrecorded immune exposures nonetheless. This entry comes from a study of cytomegalovirus exposure and HLA in healthy donors. Study-wide results and limits: Researchers reported from a later analysis that most CMV-associated TCR beta chains appeared HLA-restricted. The authors enumerated some 170 TCR beta chains as linked to cytomegalovirus.

CDR1 and CDR2 from the germline V gene are MNHNS and SASEGT. The CDR3 consists of 16 residues. Material: PBMCs. The chain couples TRBV6-1 to TRBJ2-5; maybe TRBD2 (6 bases). Near its end, the DNA agrees better with TRBJ2-7, so the J call may be wrong. The TCR comes from a human donor in good health. The CDR3, as DNA: TGTGCCAGCAGTGATTATGACGGGAGTTACCCCTACGAGCAGTACTTC. Protein: CASSDYDGSYPYEQYF.